The clone carrying this TCR beta chain came up a few times. These data belong to a study of T cells after yellow fever vaccination. Study background: Preparation of the low-cell-number fractions used SMART-Seq v4 Ultra Low Input.

Via MiXCR, TCRdb re-called the 5' RACE reads, giving one row per CDR3 protein. Here the sample spans hundreds of thousands of distinct CDR3 sequences, 21% being singletons. The ends lost 3 bases at V and 2 bases at J; junction bases unmatched: 24. This CDR3 contains 22 residues. The chain employs TRBV7-1 and TRBJ2-3, with 9 bases identical to TRBD2. TRBV7-1 has ORF status, its function being uncertain. The starting material was PBMCs, obtained roughly 20 days after the first yellow fever vaccination. The clonotype comes from a man between 18 and 29 years old who received the YFV17D yellow fever vaccine. The CDR3 protein is CASSSAPEVLVKAGGSTDTQYF. The CDR3 DNA follows: TGTGCCAGCAGCTCCGCCCCTGAGGTTCTTGTAAAAGCGGGGGGATCCACAGATACGCAGTATTTT.